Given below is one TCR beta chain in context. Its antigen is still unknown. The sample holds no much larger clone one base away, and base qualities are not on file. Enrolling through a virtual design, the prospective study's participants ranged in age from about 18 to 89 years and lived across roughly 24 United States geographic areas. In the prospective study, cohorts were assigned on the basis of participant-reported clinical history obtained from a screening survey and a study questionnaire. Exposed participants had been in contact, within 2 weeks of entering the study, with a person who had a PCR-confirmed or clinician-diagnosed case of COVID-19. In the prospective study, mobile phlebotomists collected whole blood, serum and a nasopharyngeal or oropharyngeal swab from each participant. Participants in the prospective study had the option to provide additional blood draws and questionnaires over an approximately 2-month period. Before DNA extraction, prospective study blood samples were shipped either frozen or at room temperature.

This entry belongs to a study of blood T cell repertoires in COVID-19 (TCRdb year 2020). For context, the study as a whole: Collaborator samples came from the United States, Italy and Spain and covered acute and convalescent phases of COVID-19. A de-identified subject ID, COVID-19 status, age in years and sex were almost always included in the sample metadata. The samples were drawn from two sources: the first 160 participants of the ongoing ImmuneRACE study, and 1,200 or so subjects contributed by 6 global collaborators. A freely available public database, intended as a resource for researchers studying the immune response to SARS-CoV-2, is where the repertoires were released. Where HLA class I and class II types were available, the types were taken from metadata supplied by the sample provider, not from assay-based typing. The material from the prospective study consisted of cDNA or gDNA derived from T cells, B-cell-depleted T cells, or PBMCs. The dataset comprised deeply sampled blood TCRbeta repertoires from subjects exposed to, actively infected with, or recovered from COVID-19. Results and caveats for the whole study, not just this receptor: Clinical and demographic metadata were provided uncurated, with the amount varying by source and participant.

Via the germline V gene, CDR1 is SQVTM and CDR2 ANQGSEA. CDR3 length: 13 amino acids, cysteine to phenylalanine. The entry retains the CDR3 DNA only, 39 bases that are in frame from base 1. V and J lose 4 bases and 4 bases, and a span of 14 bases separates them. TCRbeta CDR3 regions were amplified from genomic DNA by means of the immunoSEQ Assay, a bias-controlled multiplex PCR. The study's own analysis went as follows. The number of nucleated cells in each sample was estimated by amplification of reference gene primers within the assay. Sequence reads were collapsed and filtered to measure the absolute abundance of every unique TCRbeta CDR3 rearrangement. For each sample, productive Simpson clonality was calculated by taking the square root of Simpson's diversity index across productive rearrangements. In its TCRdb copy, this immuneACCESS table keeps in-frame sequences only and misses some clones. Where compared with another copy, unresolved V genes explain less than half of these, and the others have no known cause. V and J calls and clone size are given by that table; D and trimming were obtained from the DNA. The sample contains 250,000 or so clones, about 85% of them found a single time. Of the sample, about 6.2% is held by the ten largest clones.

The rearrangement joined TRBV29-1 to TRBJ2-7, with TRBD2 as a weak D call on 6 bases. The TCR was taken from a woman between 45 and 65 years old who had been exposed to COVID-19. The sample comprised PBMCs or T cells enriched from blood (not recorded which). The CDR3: CSVVVSGRYEQYF. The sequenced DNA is TGCAGCGTTGTGGTCTCGGGGAGGTACGAGCAGTACTTC.